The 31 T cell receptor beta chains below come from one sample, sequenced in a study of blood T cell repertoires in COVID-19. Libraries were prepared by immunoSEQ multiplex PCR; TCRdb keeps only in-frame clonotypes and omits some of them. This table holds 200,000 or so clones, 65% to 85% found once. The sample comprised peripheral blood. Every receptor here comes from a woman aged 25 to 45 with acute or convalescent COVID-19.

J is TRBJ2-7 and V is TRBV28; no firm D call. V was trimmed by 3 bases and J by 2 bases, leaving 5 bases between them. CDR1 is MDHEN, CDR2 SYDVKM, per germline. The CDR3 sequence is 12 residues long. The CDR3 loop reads CASSFRAYEQYF. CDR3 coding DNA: TGTGCCAGCAGTTTCCGGGCCTACGAGCAGTACTTC.

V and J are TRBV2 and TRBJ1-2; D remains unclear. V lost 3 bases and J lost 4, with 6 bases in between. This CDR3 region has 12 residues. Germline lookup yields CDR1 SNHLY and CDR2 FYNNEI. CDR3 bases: TGTGCCAGCAGTGATCTACCCTATGGCTACACCTTC. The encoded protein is CASSDLPYGYTF.

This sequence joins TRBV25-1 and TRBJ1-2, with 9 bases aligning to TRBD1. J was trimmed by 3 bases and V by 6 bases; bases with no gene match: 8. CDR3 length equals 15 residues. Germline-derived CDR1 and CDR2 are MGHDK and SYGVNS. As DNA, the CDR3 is TGTGCCAGCAGCCGGACAGGGGCCCGGGACTATGGCTACACCTTC. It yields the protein CASSRTGARDYGYTF.

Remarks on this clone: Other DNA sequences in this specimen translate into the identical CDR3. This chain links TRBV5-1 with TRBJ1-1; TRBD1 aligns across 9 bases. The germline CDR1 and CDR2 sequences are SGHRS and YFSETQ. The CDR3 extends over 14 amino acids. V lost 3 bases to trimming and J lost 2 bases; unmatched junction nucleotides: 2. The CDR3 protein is CASSSGQGNTEAFF. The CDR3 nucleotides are TGCGCCAGCAGCTCGGGACAGGGAAACACTGAAGCTTTCTTT. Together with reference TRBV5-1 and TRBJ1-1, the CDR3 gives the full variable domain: KAGVTQTPRYLIKTRGQQVTLSCSPISGHRSVSWYQQTPGQGLQFLFEYFSETQRNKGNFPGRFSGRQFSNSRSEMNVSTLELGDSALYLCASSSGQGNTEAFFGQGTRLTVV.

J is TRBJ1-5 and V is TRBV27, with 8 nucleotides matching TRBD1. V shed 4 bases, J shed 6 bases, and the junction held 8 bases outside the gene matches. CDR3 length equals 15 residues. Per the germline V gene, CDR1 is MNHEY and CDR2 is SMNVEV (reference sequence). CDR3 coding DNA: TGTGCCAGCAGTTCCGGACAGGGACGAGGTCAGCCCCAGCATTTT. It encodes CASSSGQGRGQPQHF.

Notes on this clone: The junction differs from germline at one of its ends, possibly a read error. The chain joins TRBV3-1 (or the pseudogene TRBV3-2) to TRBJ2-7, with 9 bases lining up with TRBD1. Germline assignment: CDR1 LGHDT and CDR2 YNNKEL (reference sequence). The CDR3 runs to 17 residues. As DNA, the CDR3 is TGTGCCAGCAGTCAAGATACAGGGGGCCTTTCCATGCACGAGCAGTACTTC. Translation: CASSQDTGGLSMHEQYF.

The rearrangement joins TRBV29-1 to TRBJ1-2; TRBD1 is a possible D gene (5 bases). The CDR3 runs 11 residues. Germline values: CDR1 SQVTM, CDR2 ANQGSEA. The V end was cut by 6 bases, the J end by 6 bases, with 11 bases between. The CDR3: CSVNTRDGYTF. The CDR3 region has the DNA TGCAGCGTAAACACCAGGGATGGCTACACCTTC.

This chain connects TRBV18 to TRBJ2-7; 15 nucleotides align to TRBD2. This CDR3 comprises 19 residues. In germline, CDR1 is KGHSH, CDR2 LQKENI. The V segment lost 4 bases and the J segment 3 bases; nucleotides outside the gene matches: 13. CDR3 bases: TGTGCCAGCTCACGAAGCCGAACCGGGACTAGCGGGGGGAACTACGAGCAGTACTTC. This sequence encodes CASSRSRTGTSGGNYEQYF.

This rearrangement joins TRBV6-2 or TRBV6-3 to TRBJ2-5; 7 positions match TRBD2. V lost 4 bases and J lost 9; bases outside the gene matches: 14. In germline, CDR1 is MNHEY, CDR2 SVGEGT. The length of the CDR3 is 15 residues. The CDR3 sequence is CASSFNAGLRGAQYF. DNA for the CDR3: TGTGCCAGCAGTTTCAATGCGGGACTCCGGGGGGCCCAGTACTTC.

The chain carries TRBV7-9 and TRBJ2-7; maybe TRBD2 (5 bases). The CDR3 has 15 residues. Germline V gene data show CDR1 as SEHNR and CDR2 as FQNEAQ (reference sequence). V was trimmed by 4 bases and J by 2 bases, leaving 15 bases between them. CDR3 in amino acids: CASSSPWRSTYEQYF. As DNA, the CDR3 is TGTGCCAGCAGCTCCCCGTGGAGGAGCACCTACGAGCAGTACTTC.

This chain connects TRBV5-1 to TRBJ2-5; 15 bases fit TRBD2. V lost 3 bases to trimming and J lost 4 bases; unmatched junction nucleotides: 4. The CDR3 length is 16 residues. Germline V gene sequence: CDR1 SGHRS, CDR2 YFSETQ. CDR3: CASSSGGLAGGETQYF. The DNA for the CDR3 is TGCGCCAGCAGCTCGGGGGGACTAGCGGGAGGAGAGACCCAGTACTTC.

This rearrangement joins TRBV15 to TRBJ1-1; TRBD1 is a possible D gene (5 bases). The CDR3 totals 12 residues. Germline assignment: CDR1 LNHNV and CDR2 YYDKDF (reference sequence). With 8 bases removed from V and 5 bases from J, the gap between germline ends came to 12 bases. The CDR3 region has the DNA TGTGCCACCTCGGGCAGGGTGACTGAAGCTTTCTTT. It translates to CATSGRVTEAFF.

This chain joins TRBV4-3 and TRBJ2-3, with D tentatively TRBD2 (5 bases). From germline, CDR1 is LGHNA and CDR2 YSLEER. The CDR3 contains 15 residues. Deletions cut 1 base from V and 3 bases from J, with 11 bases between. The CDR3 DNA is TGCGCCAGCAGCCAAGGCCCAGGAGGAACAGATACGCAGTATTTT. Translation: CASSQGPGGTDTQYF.

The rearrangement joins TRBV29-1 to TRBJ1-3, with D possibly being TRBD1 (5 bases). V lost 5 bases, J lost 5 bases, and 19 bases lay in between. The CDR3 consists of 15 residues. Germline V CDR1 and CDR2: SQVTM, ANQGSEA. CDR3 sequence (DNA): TGCAGCGTTCAAATTACCCGGACACTACGAAACACCATATATTTT. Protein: CSVQITRTLRNTIYF.

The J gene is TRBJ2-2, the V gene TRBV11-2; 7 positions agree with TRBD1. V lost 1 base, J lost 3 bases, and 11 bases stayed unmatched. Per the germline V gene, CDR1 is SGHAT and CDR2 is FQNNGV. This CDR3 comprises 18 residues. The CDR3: CASSLVYRGSRDTGELFF. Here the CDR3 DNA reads TGTGCCAGCAGCTTAGTTTACAGGGGAAGTAGGGACACCGGGGAGCTGTTTTTT.

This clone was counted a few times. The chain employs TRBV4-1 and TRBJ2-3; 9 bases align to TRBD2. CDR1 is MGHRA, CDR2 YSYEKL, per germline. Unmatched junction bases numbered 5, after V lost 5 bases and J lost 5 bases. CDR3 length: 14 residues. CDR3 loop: CASSGGRAGDTQYF. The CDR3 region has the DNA TGCGCCAGCAGCGGCGGGAGGGCGGGAGATACGCAGTATTTT.

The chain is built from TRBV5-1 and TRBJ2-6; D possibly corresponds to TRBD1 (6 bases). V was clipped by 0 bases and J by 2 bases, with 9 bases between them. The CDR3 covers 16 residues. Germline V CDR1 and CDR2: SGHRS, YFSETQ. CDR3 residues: CASSLVQGTGANVLTF. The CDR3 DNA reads TGCGCCAGCAGCTTGGTACAGGGTACTGGGGCCAACGTCCTGACTTTC.

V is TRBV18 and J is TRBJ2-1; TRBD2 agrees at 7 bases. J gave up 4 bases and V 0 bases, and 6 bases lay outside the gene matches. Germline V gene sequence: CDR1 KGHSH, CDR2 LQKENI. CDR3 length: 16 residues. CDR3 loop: CASSPPAGVSYNEQFF. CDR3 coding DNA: TGTGCCAGCTCACCACCTGCGGGAGTTTCATACAATGAGCAGTTCTTC.

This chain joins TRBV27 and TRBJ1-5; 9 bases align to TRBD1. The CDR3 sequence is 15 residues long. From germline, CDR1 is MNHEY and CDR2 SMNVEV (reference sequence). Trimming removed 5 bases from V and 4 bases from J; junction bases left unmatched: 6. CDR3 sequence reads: CASSPTGGWNQPQHF. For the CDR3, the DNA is TGTGCCAGCAGTCCTACAGGGGGCTGGAATCAGCCCCAGCATTTT.

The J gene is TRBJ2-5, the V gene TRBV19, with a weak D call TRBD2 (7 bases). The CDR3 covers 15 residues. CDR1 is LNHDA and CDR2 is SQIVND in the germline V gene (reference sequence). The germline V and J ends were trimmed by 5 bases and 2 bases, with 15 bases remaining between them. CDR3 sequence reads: CASSGGGLLQETQYF. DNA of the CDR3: TGTGCCAGTAGTGGGGGGGGGCTGTTGCAAGAGACCCAGTACTTC.

The CDR3 is CASSNMLGQGVYGYTF. In DNA, the CDR3 is TGTGCCAGCAGCAATATGCTAGGACAGGGAGTGTATGGCTACACCTTC. V usage is TRBV28 and J usage is TRBJ1-2; 8 bases fit TRBD1. CDR3 length: 16 amino acids. The ends lost 6 bases at V and 5 bases at J; junction bases unmatched: 14. In germline, CDR1 is MDHEN, CDR2 SYDVKM.

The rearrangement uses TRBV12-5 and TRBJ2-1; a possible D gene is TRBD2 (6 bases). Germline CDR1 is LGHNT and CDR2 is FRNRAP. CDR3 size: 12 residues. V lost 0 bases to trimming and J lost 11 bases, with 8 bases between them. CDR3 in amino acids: CASGLVGGQQFF. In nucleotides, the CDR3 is TGTGCTAGTGGTTTGGTAGGAGGGCAGCAGTTCTTC.

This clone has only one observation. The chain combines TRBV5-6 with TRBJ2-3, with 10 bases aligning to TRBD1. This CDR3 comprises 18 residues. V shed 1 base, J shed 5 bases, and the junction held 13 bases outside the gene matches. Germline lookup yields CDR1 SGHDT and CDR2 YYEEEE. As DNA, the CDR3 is TGTGCCAGCAGCTTGTTCGGCCTGCGACAGGGGGCCGGAGATACGCAGTATTTT. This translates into CASSLFGLRQGAGDTQYF.

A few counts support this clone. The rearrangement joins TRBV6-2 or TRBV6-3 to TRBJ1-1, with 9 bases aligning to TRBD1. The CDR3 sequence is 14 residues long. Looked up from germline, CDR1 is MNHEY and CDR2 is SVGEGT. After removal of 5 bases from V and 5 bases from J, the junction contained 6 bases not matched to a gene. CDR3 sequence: CASSPQGAGTEAFF. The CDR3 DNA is TGTGCCAGCAGTCCACAGGGGGCGGGAACTGAAGCTTTCTTT.

CDR3 sequence reads: CASSLSGRVADTQYF. For the CDR3, the DNA is TGTGCCAGCAGCTTAAGCGGGAGAGTCGCAGATACGCAGTATTTT. The rearrangement links TRBV7-2 to TRBJ2-3; 8 bases agree with TRBD2. V trimming: 2 bases; J trimming: 4 bases; junction bases outside the gene matches: 5. This CDR3 region has 15 residues. Germline CDR1 and CDR2: SGHTA and FQGNSA.

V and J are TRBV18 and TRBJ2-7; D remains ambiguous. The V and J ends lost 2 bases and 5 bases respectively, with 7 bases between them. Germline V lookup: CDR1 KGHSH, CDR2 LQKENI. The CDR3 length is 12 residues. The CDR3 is CASSPSRDEQYF. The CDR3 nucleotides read TGTGCCAGCTCACCAAGTCGGGACGAGCAGTACTTC.

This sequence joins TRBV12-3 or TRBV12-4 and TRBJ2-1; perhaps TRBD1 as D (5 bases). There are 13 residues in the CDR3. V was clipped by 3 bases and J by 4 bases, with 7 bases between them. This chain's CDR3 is CASSFGQYNEQFF. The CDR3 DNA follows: TGTGCCAGCAGTTTTGGACAATACAATGAGCAGTTCTTC.

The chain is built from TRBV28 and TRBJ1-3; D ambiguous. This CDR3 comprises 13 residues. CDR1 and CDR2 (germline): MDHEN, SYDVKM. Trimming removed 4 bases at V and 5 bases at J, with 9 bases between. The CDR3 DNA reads TGTGCCAGCAGTTGGAGATTCAGAAACACCATATATTTT. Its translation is CASSWRFRNTIYF.

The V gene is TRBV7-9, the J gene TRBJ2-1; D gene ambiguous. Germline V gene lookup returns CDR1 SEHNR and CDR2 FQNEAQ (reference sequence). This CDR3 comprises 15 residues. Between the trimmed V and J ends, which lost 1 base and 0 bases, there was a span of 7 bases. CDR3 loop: CASSLVTSSYNEQFF. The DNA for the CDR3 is TGTGCCAGCAGCTTAGTAACGAGCTCCTACAATGAGCAGTTCTTC.

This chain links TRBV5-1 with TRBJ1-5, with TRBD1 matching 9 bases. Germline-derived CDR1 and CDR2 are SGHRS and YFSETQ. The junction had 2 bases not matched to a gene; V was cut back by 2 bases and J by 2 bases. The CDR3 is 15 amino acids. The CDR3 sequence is CASSFTGGRNQPQHF. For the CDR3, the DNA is TGCGCCAGCAGCTTCACAGGGGGCCGCAATCAGCCCCAGCATTTT. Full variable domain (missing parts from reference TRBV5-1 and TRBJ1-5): KAGVTQTPRYLIKTRGQQVTLSCSPISGHRSVSWYQQTPGQGLQFLFEYFSETQRNKGNFPGRFSGRQFSNSRSEMNVSTLELGDSALYLCASSFTGGRNQPQHFGDGTRLSIL.

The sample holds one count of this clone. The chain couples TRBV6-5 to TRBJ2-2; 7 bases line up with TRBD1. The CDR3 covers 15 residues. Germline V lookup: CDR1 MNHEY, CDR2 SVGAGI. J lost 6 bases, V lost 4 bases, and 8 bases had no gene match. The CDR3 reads CASSSRPRGSGELFF. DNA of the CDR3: TGTGCCAGCAGTTCGAGACCCAGGGGGTCCGGGGAGCTGTTTTTT.